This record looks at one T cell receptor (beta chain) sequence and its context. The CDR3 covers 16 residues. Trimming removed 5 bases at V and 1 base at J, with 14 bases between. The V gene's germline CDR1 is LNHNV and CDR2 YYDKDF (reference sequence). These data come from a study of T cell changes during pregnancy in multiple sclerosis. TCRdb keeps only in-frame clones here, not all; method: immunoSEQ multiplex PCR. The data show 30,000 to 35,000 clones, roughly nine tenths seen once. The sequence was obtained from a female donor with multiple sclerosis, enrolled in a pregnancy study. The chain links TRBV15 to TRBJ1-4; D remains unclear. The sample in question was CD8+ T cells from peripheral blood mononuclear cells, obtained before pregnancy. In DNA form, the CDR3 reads TGTGCCACCAGCTTTGGACTAGAGGGAACTAATGAAAAACTGTTTTTT. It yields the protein CATSFGLEGTNEKLFF.